This TCR beta chain was profiled in a study of T-cell reconstitution after alpha-beta-depleted transplantation in children. Unique molecular identifiers were incorporated during preparation of the TCRbeta library. One entry per CDR3 protein, called by TCRdb with MiXCR from the PCR reads. The profile shows 70,000 to 95,000 distinct CDR3 sequences, around a sixth of them singletons. The CDR3 length is 16 residues. CDR1 is SGHRS and CDR2 is YFSETQ in the germline V gene. The V segment lost 3 bases and the J segment 6 bases; nucleotides outside the gene matches: 10. This chain uses TRBV5-1 with TRBJ2-2; 8 bases fit TRBD1. The TCR comes from a male patient aged 2 to 9 who had a stem cell transplant for acute lymphoblastic leukemia, so the T cells may come from the graft donor. The specimen comprised PBMCs, mostly from graft donor cells, sampled 180 days after TCRalphabeta/CD19-depleted stem cell transplant. The DNA of the CDR3 is TGCGCCAGCAGCTACGGACAGGGCGGGGCGGCCGGGGAGCTGTTTTTT. This sequence encodes CASSYGQGGAAGELFF.